Following are 7 T cell receptor beta chains from one sample sequenced in a study of blood T cell repertoires in COVID-19. The assay was immunoSEQ multiplex PCR, and TCRdb's table has in-frame clones only and misses some. This table holds approximately 200,000 clones, about 80% found once. Specimen: peripheral blood. The receptors originated from a woman aged 55-70 years with acute or convalescent COVID-19.

As for this clone: Other DNA sequences of this sample code for an identical CDR3. This rearrangement joins TRBV10-3 to TRBJ2-3, with D possibly TRBD1 on 5 matching bases. V shed 5 bases and J shed 0 bases, with 6 bases lying between them. Per the germline V gene, CDR1 is ENHRY and CDR2 is SYGVKD. This CDR3 comprises 13 residues. For the CDR3, the DNA is TGTGCCATCAGTCCAGGGAGCACAGATACGCAGTATTTT. Protein: CAISPGSTDTQYF.

The rearrangement joins TRBV7-8 to TRBJ1-2, with D unresolved. Trimming stripped 5 bases from V and 7 bases from J, with 11 bases between. Germline V CDR1 and CDR2: SGHVS, FQNEAQ. The CDR3 contains 12 residues. The CDR3 loop is CASSPRRGGYTF. DNA of the CDR3: TGTGCCAGCAGCCCCCGACGGGGTGGCTACACCTTC.

The chain couples TRBV7-2 to TRBJ2-1, with 8 bases that match TRBD1. The CDR3 extends over 15 amino acids. V dropped 1 base and J dropped 7; count of bases not matched to a gene: 6. Germline assignment: CDR1 SGHTA and CDR2 FQGNSA. CDR3 bases: TGTGCCAGCAGCTTAGTTTCAGGGGGCAGGAATGAGCAGTTCTTC. Its protein product is CASSLVSGGRNEQFF.

In this sample, this clone turned up a few times. The chain employs TRBV12-3 or TRBV12-4 and TRBJ1-5; D is unclear. Trimming took 8 bases from V and 3 from J, leaving 8 bases between them. This CDR3 is built from 12 residues. The CDR3 DNA reads TGTGCCAGCCAACGAGACAATCAGCCCCAGCATTTT. Protein: CASQRDNQPQHF.

This sequence joins TRBV11-2 and TRBJ2-3; 8 nucleotides agree with TRBD1. Per germline, CDR1 SGHAT and CDR2 FQNNGV. The CDR3 totals 15 residues. The junction had 10 bases not matched to a gene; V was cut back by 11 bases and J by 0 bases. The CDR3 protein is CASRQQGVSTDTQYF. The CDR3 bases are TGTGCCTCCAGACAACAGGGGGTAAGCACAGATACGCAGTATTTT. Together with reference TRBV11-2 and TRBJ2-3, the CDR3 gives the full variable domain: EAGVAQSPRYKIIEKRQSVAFWCNPISGHATLYWYQQILGQGPKLLIQFQNNGVVDDSQLPKDRFSAERLKGVDSTLKIQPAKLEDSAVYLCASRQQGVSTDTQYFGPGTRLTVL.

The genes are TRBV15 and TRBJ1-2, with D possibly matching TRBD1 (5 bases). The V end was cut by 5 bases, the J end by 4 bases, with 11 bases between. Germline V gives CDR1 LNHNV, CDR2 YYDKDF (reference sequence). This CDR3 is 13 amino acids long. CDR3 region: CATSSTDFYGYTF. The CDR3 nucleotides read TGTGCCACCAGCTCGACAGACTTCTATGGCTACACCTTC.

The chain has TRBV19 and TRBJ1-1; 9 bases line up with TRBD1. Trimming cost V 3 bases and J 5 bases; bases outside gene matches: 10. Germline CDR1 is LNHDA and CDR2 is SQIVND (reference sequence). This CDR3 region has 16 residues. The CDR3 protein is CASSIYLDRGGTEAFF. In DNA form, the CDR3 reads TGTGCCAGTAGTATCTATCTGGACAGGGGAGGAACTGAAGCTTTCTTT.